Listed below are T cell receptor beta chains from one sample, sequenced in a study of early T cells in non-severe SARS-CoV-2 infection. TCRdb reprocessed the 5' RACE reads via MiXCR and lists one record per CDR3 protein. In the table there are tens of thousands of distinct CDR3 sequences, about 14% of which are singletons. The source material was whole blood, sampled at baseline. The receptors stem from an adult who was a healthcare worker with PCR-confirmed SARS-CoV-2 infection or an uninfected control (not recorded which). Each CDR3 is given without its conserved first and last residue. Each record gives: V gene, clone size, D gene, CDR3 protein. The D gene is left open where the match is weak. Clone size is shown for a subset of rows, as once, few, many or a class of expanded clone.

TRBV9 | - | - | ASSAHGETEAF
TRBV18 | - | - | ASSLRRQAHEQY
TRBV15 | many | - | ATTTPGGGEAF
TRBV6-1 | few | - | ASSEALARSGANVLT
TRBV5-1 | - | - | ASKEAGPTGELF
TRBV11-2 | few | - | ASSLVTREETQY
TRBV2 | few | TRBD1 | ASRSGTANEKLF
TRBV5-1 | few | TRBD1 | ASSLEGQGWYEQY
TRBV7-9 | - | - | ASSLVVEETQY
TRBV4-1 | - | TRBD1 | ASSQEGQGTEAF
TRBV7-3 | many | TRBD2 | ASSHNAGTSGGELF
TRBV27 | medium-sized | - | ASPLGELF
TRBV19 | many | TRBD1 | ASSLGTGALLAQH
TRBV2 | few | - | ASSEGLGEQF
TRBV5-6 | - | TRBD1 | ASSGRTGSTDTQY
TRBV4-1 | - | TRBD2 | ASSQELTSGFYEQY
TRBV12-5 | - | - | ASGTKTTDTQY
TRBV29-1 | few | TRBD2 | SVEPGLEGGMAQY
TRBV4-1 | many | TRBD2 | ASSQVAGGAPGANVLT
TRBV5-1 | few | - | ASSIWGEALDEQF
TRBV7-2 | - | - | ASSLYPLTEAF
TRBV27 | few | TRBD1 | ASRGDGTGVMNTEAF
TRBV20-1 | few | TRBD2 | SARDEASGRPLITDTQY
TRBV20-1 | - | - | SARKRDYEQY
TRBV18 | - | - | ASSPRGTVFANTEAF
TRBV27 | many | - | ASSLGTSRSYEQY
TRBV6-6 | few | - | ASSRRGGELF
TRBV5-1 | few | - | ASSFNGGHTEAF
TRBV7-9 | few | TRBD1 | ASSFGQGENYNEQF
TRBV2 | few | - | ASSERGGSPDTQY
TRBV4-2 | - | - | ASSQDINRLNVISYEQY
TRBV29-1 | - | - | SVEAVSGKLF
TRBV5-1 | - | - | ASSLGQGQPQH
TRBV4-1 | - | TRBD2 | ASSQTGLASYEQY
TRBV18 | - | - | ASSLGAAYEQY
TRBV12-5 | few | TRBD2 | ASGPTSAGGVNEQF
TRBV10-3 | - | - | AISETWGNSYEQY
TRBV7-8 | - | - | AGRENGELF
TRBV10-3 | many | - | AISAPRGDEQF
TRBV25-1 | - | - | ASSDTTREGPSGANVLT
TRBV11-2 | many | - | ASSLVPGNTEAF
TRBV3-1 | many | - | ASSQEGQGHQPQH
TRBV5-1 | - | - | ASSWPMVVGIDSYNEQF
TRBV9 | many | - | ASSSGLYNEQF
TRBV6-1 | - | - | ASSARGASYEQY
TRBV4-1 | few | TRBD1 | ASSTRQGPPNNEQF
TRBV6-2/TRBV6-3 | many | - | ASTRDGISYEQY
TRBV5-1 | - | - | ASSLGRRGPDTQY
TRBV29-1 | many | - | SVDGGYT
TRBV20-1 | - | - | SARDTDSYEQY
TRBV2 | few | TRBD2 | ASSRQSGAGGEQF
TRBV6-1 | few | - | ASSEIGQPDQPQH
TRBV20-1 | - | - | SARGGPGVKETQY
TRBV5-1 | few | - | ASSPGTTDTQY
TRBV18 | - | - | ASSPLLGRDQPQH
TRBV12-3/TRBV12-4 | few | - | ASSGTGVYNEQF